This T cell receptor (beta chain) was captured in a study of blood T cell repertoires in COVID-19. Overall study: Samples of COVID-19 (acute and convalescent) were obtained from the United States, Italy and Spain. T cells, B-cell-depleted T cells, or PBMCs supplied cDNA or gDNA.

This clone was recorded only once. Only in-frame clones appear in the TCRdb table, and some are missing; sequencing was by immunoSEQ multiplex PCR. The data hold about 130,000 clones, with roughly 80% observed a single time. The sequence was collected from a woman between 50 and 59 years old with acute or convalescent COVID-19. Sequencing was performed on peripheral blood.

This CDR3 reads CASSLQLLSGANVLTF. In DNA form, the CDR3 reads TGTGCCAGCAGCCTCCAACTTCTCTCTGGGGCCAACGTCCTGACTTTC. V and J are TRBV7-8 and TRBJ2-6; D gene ambiguous. The CDR3 length is 16 residues. Trimming removed 5 bases from V and 0 bases from J, with 11 bases in between. Germline CDR1 is SGHVS and CDR2 is FQNEAQ.